This entry features one TCR beta chain sequence. Its target is unknown. Here immunoSEQ multiplex PCR was the method, and the copy in TCRdb shows in-frame clones only, minus some. The data contain some 170,000 clones, about 89% of them singletons. This record comes from a study of cytomegalovirus exposure and HLA in healthy donors. Whole-study results and caveats: Reports described diagnosis of cytomegalovirus status by the classifier as highly specific and sensitive. Most TCR sequences proved rare, with some public TCRs found in many donors.

What was sequenced was PBMCs. This receptor was obtained from a man between 18 and 35 years old in good health and CMV-seropositive.

The CDR3 sequence is CASQTGNYGYTF. The CDR3 DNA reads TGTGCCAGCCAGACAGGGAATTATGGCTACACCTTC. The rearrangement joins TRBV10-3 to TRBJ1-2; 7 bases are shared with TRBD1. Germline values: CDR1 ENHRY, CDR2 SYGVKD. J lost 5 bases, V lost 10 bases, and 7 bases had no gene match. This CDR3 region has 12 residues.